Each of the 27 T cell receptor beta chains below was sequenced from the same sample in a study of early T cells in non-severe SARS-CoV-2 infection. Each CDR3 protein gets one entry after TCRdb re-called the 5' RACE reads with MiXCR. The data contain tens of thousands of distinct CDR3 sequences, over 9.5% of them seen just once; the ten biggest clones take up around 4.3%. Sequencing was done on a sample of whole blood. The receptors were sampled from an adult who was a healthcare worker with PCR-confirmed SARS-CoV-2 infection or an uninfected control (not recorded which).

This clonotype was found a few times. The chain uses TRBV6-5 and TRBJ1-6; 7 bases are shared with TRBD1. Germline trimming cut 0 bases from V and 9 bases from J; bases unmatched to any gene: 11. The V gene's germline CDR1 is MNHEY and CDR2 SVGAGI. CDR3 length: 17 amino acids. CDR3 residues: CASSYSAGGSFGSPLHF. CDR3 bases: TGTGCCAGCAGTTACTCGGCAGGGGGGAGTTTTGGTTCACCCCTCCACTTT.

This clonotype occurred a few times. The chain employs TRBV6-5 and TRBJ2-1; a weak D match, TRBD2 (6 bases). V shed 5 bases and J shed 5 bases, with 19 bases lying between them. From germline, CDR1 is MNHEY and CDR2 SVGAGI. This CDR3 has 16 amino acids. The CDR3 here is CASSPGLYGGNNEQFF. In nucleotides, the CDR3 is TGTGCCAGCAGTCCCGGCCTATACGGGGGAAACAATGAGCAGTTCTTC.

This clonotype has at least ten counts. V is TRBV20-1 and J is TRBJ1-2, with 8 positions matching TRBD1. The germline V gene has CDR1 DFQATT and CDR2 SNEGSKA (reference sequence). This CDR3 comprises 15 residues. Trimming cost V 6 bases and J 5 bases; bases outside gene matches: 14. The CDR3 is CSAYSPGQDTYGYTF. The CDR3 DNA reads as TGCAGTGCCTACTCTCCGGGACAGGACACTTATGGCTACACCTTC.

There are many counts of this clonotype. The V gene is TRBV3-1, the J gene TRBJ2-1; 9 nucleotides match TRBD2. Germline V lookup: CDR1 LGHDT, CDR2 YNNKEL (reference sequence). The CDR3 extends over 16 amino acids. Unmatched junction bases numbered 6, after V lost 2 bases and J lost 4 bases. The DNA of the CDR3 is TGTGCCAGCAGCCAAATGCCCAGCGGGGGGTACAATGAGCAGTTCTTC. Translation: CASSQMPSGGYNEQFF.

This clonotype was detected many times. The V call is TRBV6-6, the J call TRBJ1-6; D possibly corresponds to TRBD1 (6 bases). The length of the CDR3 is 17 residues. V was pared by 6 bases and J by 0 bases, with 15 bases between. CDR1 and CDR2 from the germline V gene are MNHNY and SVGAGI (reference sequence). As DNA, the CDR3 is TGTGCCAGCAGAGAGGCCGGGACAAGCTCCTATAATTCACCCCTCCACTTT. It specifies CASREAGTSSYNSPLHF.

The chain has TRBV29-1 and TRBJ2-3, with unresolved D. CDR1 SQVTM and CDR2 ANQGSEA come from the germline V gene. The germline V and J ends were trimmed by 3 bases and 0 bases, with 10 bases remaining between them. This CDR3 comprises 14 residues. This CDR3 reads CSVDREGSTDTQYF. In nucleotides, the CDR3 is TGCAGCGTTGATAGGGAAGGGAGCACAGATACGCAGTATTTT.

This clonotype came up many times. V is TRBV7-8 and J is TRBJ2-7; D gene uncertain. The V and J ends lost 2 bases and 3 bases respectively, with 5 bases between them. The CDR3 is 12 residues long. Germline loops: CDR1 SGHVS, CDR2 FQNEAQ. CDR3 protein: CASSLTDYEQYF. The CDR3 nucleotides read TGTGCCAGCAGCTTAACGGACTACGAGCAGTACTTC.

This clonotype showed up just a few times. J is TRBJ2-7 and V is TRBV29-1, with D hard to call. The CDR3 consists of 11 residues. CDR1 SQVTM and CDR2 ANQGSEA come from the germline V gene. Trimming left V 4 bases short and J 0 bases short, with 4 bases between. CDR3 in amino acids: CSVGSSYEQYF. In DNA, the CDR3 is TGCAGCGTTGGAAGCTCCTACGAGCAGTACTTC.

This clonotype was seen ten or more times. This chain joins TRBV7-8 and TRBJ2-7; 11 bases fit TRBD2. The junction had 10 bases not matched to a gene; V was cut back by 1 base and J by 2 bases. Germline V lookup: CDR1 SGHVS, CDR2 FQNEAQ. This CDR3 has 18 amino acids. The CDR3 nucleotides read TGTGCCAGCAGCTTAGGTGTGACTAGCGGGGCCAGCGCCTACGAGCAGTACTTC. Protein sequence: CASSLGVTSGASAYEQYF. The full variable domain, its missing parts supplied by reference TRBV7-8 and TRBJ2-7, is GAGVSQSPRYKVAKRGQDVALRCDPISGHVSLFWYQQALGQGPEFLTYFQNEAQLDKSGLPSDRFFAERPEGSVSTLKIQRTQQEDSAVYLCASSLGVTSGASAYEQYFGPGTRLTVT.

This clonotype was counted ten times or more. This sequence joins TRBV13 and TRBJ1-1, with a weak D call TRBD1 (5 bases). Trimming removed 1 base from V and 1 base from J, with 13 bases in between. The CDR3 sequence is 16 residues long. Germline-derived CDR1 and CDR2 are PRHDT and FYEKMQ (reference sequence). In DNA form, the CDR3 reads TGTGCCAGCAGCTTAGAGGGGTTGGTGAGGAACACTGAAGCTTTCTTT. It codes for CASSLEGLVRNTEAFF.

This clonotype was seen more than once but under ten times. The chain employs TRBV6-5 and TRBJ1-2, with TRBD1 identical over 7 bases. Germline CDR1 and CDR2: MNHEY and SVGAGI. The CDR3 contains 15 residues. The junction had 9 bases not matched to a gene; V was cut back by 2 bases and J by 6 bases. CDR3 region: CASSYLEDRENGYTF. Written as DNA, the CDR3 is TGTGCCAGCAGTTACCTTGAAGACAGGGAGAATGGCTACACCTTC.

This clonotype has just a few counts. CDR3 sequence (DNA): TGTGCCAGCAGCGCCGGACCAGGGACTGAAGCTTTCTTT. Translation: CASSAGPGTEAFF. This chain joins TRBV9 and TRBJ1-1, with D tentatively TRBD1 (5 bases). The CDR3 consists of 13 residues. CDR1 is SGDLS, CDR2 YYNGEE, per germline. The ends were cut back, 3 bases at V and 5 bases at J, with 11 bases in the middle.

This clonotype was counted many times. The chain has TRBV19 and TRBJ2-1, with D uncertain. The germline V gene encodes CDR1 LNHDA and CDR2 SQIVND (reference sequence). Trimming took off 4 bases at V and 6 bases at J, with 16 bases between the two ends. This CDR3 spans 15 amino acids. For the CDR3, the DNA is TGTGCCAGTAGTAGGACCTGGGCCCAAAGCAATGAGCAGTTCTTC. Residues: CASSRTWAQSNEQFF.

The rearrangement links TRBV12-3 or TRBV12-4 to TRBJ2-1; D gene uncertain. With 6 bases removed from V and 8 bases from J, the gap between germline ends came to 11 bases. CDR3 length: 12 residues. In DNA form, the CDR3 reads TGTGCCAGCAGACATGGACGGGATGAGCAGTTCTTC. Translating gives CASRHGRDEQFF.

This clonotype showed up just a few times. The chain joins TRBV11-1 to TRBJ2-5; D call uncertain. The V gene lost 5 bases and the J gene lost 0 bases, with 7 bases spanning the gap. The germline V gene has CDR1 SGHAT and CDR2 FQDESV (reference sequence). The CDR3 has 13 residues. The CDR3 is CASSLDYQETQYF. Here the CDR3 DNA reads TGTGCCAGCAGCCTAGACTACCAAGAGACCCAGTACTTC.

This clonotype was seen at least ten times. The rearrangement joins TRBV4-3 to TRBJ2-1; D perhaps matches TRBD2 (6 bases). V lost 1 base, J lost 2 bases, and 9 bases lay in between. This CDR3 spans 15 amino acids. The V gene's germline CDR1 is LGHNA and CDR2 YSLEER. The CDR3, as DNA: TGCGCCAGCAGCCAAGGGGCGGGGCCCTACAATGAGCAGTTCTTC. Its translation: CASSQGAGPYNEQFF.

This clonotype was detected a few times. The chain links TRBV12-3 or TRBV12-4 to TRBJ2-1, with D possibly TRBD1 on 6 matching bases. CDR3 size: 15 residues. V was pared by 1 base and J by 7 bases, with 14 bases between. The CDR3 reads CASSLVSQGLNEQFF. The CDR3 DNA reads as TGTGCCAGCAGTTTAGTCTCACAGGGTCTAAATGAGCAGTTCTTC.

This clonotype was seen ten or more times. This chain uses TRBV19 with TRBJ2-2; the D gene is possibly TRBD2 (6 bases). CDR3 length: 17 amino acids. In germline, CDR1 is LNHDA, CDR2 SQIVND (reference sequence). Trimming left V 6 bases short and J 1 base short, with 18 bases between. CDR3 protein: CASSGNPGLRNTGELFF. CDR3 bases: TGTGCCAGTAGCGGAAACCCGGGACTGCGGAACACCGGGGAGCTGTTTTTT.

In its sample, this clonotype was seen a few times. The chain has TRBV6-5 and TRBJ2-1; 10 nucleotides align to TRBD2. The CDR3 length is 15 residues. Germline CDR1 and CDR2: MNHEY and SVGAGI. The ends lost 2 bases at V and 7 bases at J; junction bases unmatched: 5. The CDR3 DNA reads TGTGCCAGCAGTTACGGGCCTAGCGGGAGTAATGAGCAGTTCTTC. It encodes CASSYGPSGSNEQFF.

This clonotype was seen only a few times. The rearrangement links TRBV12-5 to TRBJ2-3; a possible D gene is TRBD2 (6 bases). The V end was cut by 2 bases, the J end by 6 bases, with 9 bases between. CDR1 is LGHNT and CDR2 is FRNRAP in the germline V gene. CDR3 length: 13 residues. The DNA for the CDR3 is TGTGCTAGTGGTTTGTCGAGCGGGGATACGCAGTATTTT. It is translated as CASGLSSGDTQYF.

This rearrangement joins TRBV6-5 to TRBJ2-3, with 7 bases aligning to TRBD2. The ends lost 1 base at V and 1 base at J; junction bases unmatched: 2. The CDR3 covers 15 residues. The germline V gene has CDR1 MNHEY and CDR2 SVGAGI. The CDR3 bases are TGTGCCAGCAGTTACTTGGCGGGGGGCACAGATACGCAGTATTTT. It codes for CASSYLAGGTDTQYF.

This clonotype was found many times. The V gene is TRBV5-4, the J gene TRBJ2-4; D uncertain. The V and J ends lost 0 bases and 4 bases respectively, with 11 bases between them. CDR3 length equals 15 residues. Germline CDR1 SGHNT, CDR2 YYREEE (reference sequence). CDR3 region: CASSLVPGSKNIQYF. DNA for the CDR3: TGTGCCAGCAGCTTGGTTCCAGGCTCAAAAAACATTCAGTACTTC.

A word on this clonotype: One junction end does not reproduce the germline sequence, and a read error may be involved. This rearrangement joins TRBV10-3 to TRBJ2-1; 10 bases match TRBD2. The germline V gene has CDR1 ENHRY and CDR2 SYGVKD. The CDR3 is 13 amino acids. The CDR3 spells CAIRLAGGHEQFF. CDR3 nucleotides: TGTGCTATCAGATTAGCGGGAGGCCATGAGCAGTTCTTC.

The chain uses TRBV5-1 and TRBJ2-7; 12 bases line up with TRBD2. Germline CDR1 and CDR2: SGHRS and YFSETQ. V gave up 4 bases and J gave up 4 bases; unmatched junction bases: 9. The CDR3 loop spans 16 amino acids. The CDR3 reads CASSRMTSGSVYEQYF. The CDR3 DNA reads as TGCGCCAGCAGCCGGATGACTAGCGGGAGTGTGTACGAGCAGTACTTC.

This clonotype was seen more than once but under ten times. The chain has TRBV15 and TRBJ1-2; D ambiguous. The CDR3 is 14 residues long. CDR1 is LNHNV, CDR2 YYDKDF, per germline (reference sequence). The V gene lost 2 bases and the J gene lost 3 bases, with 10 bases spanning the gap. The CDR3 DNA is TGTGCCACCAGCAGATCGGACGGATACTATGGCTACACCTTC. Protein: CATSRSDGYYGYTF.

A few counts support this clonotype. This chain joins TRBV6-5 and TRBJ2-3; D not certain. This CDR3 is 16 amino acids long. Trimming removed 6 bases at V and 1 base at J, with 17 bases between. Germline V gene lookup returns CDR1 MNHEY and CDR2 SVGAGI. The CDR3 is CASSPSTRQRTDTQYF. The DNA for the CDR3 is TGTGCCAGCAGCCCCTCTACGCGGCAACGCACAGATACGCAGTATTTT.

The chain uses TRBV9 and TRBJ1-2; 11 bases are a match to TRBD1. The CDR3 consists of 15 residues. In germline, CDR1 is SGDLS, CDR2 YYNGEE. V was pared by 4 bases and J by 1 base, with 3 bases of the junction left unmatched. The CDR3 is CASSKGQGDNYGYTF. CDR3 nucleotides: TGTGCCAGCAGCAAGGGACAGGGGGATAACTATGGCTACACCTTC.